These 4 T cell receptor beta chains originate from one sample sequenced in a study of OX40 agonist ivuxolimab in advanced cancers. Profiling relied on immunoSEQ multiplex PCR, and the TCRdb table lists in-frame clones only, not all of them. The repertoire holds 70,000 or so clones, with 87% as singletons. The specimen was CD4+ or CD8+ T cells sorted from blood, collected in a trial of the OX40 agonist ivuxolimab. The receptors originated from an adult with an advanced solid tumor such as melanoma, head and neck, liver or kidney cancer.

The chain carries TRBV6-5 and TRBJ2-7; 8 nucleotides agree with TRBD1. Germline V gene data show CDR1 as MNHEY and CDR2 as SVGAGI. The V gene end was trimmed by 6 bases and the J gene end by 3 bases; junction bases not matched to a gene: 7. The CDR3 sequence is 14 residues long. The CDR3 here is CASRPPGGHYEQYF. The CDR3 DNA sequence: TGTGCCAGCAGACCACCAGGGGGCCACTACGAGCAGTACTTC.

This clone showed up just once. The genes are TRBV19 and TRBJ2-7; no reliable D call. The CDR3 totals 14 residues. V lost 5 bases and J lost 4, with 15 bases in between. Germline V gives CDR1 LNHDA, CDR2 SQIVND (reference sequence). CDR3 DNA sequence: TGTGCCAGTAGTTATACCAAGCTCGGGTACGAGCAGTACTTC. This translates into CASSYTKLGYEQYF.

The J gene is TRBJ2-1, the V gene TRBV19, with 7 positions matching TRBD1. The V gene end was trimmed by 3 bases and the J gene end by 9 bases; junction bases not matched to a gene: 5. Germline V gene lookup returns CDR1 LNHDA and CDR2 SQIVND (reference sequence). The CDR3 is made up of 13 amino acids. The DNA of the CDR3 is TGTGCCAGTAGTATCCCCGACAGGGCTGAGCAGTTCTTC. Amino acid sequence: CASSIPDRAEQFF.

The J gene is TRBJ1-5, the V gene TRBV5-1; maybe TRBD1 (6 bases). Deletions cut 4 bases from V and 0 bases from J, with 11 bases between. The CDR3 extends over 15 amino acids. Germline CDR1 SGHRS, CDR2 YFSETQ. For the CDR3, the DNA is TGCGCCAGCAGCCCGGAGGGGGGTAGCAATCAGCCCCAGCATTTT. Translating it yields CASSPEGGSNQPQHF.